The rows below give T cell receptor beta chains drawn from one sample of a study of PD-1 blockade in mismatch repair-deficient tumors. The method was immunoSEQ multiplex PCR; TCRdb's version includes in-frame clones alone and lacks a portion of them. The data hold roughly 110,000 clones, with around 80% observed a single time. This specimen was peripheral blood, taken just over 59 weeks after starting pembrolizumab. The receptor set was obtained from an adult with mismatch repair-deficient cancer. Each CDR3 is given with its conserved first and last residue.

V gene	J gene	CDR3 protein
TRBV11-1	TRBJ2-1	CASSRRTGPEGGGQFF
TRBV19	TRBJ1-2	CASSGPERAGGYTF
TRBV6-6	TRBJ2-3	CASSYSSVAPTDTQYF
TRBV6-6	TRBJ2-7	CASSGSEQYF
TRBV7-6	TRBJ2-7	CASSLEESYEQYF
TRBV7-2	TRBJ1-2	CASSSFDGGLYNYGYTF
TRBV28	TRBJ1-2	CASSAGLANYGYTF
TRBV7-8	TRBJ2-7	CASSFAKTGGNYEQYF
TRBV30	TRBJ1-5	CAWTPGGASQPQHF
TRBV10-3	TRBJ2-7	CAIGASGSSYEQYF
TRBV30	TRBJ1-2	CAWSQLRGVGGYTF
TRBV5-4	TRBJ1-3	CASSLSLDSGNTIYF
TRBV7-9	TRBJ2-7	CASSLVTGAVSEQYF
TRBV6-6	TRBJ1-5	CASSYSIGGLDQPQHF
TRBV4-2	TRBJ2-1	CASSQPSGREVSYNEQFF
TRBV9	TRBJ2-6	CASSIRGQGAGANVLTF
TRBV4-1	TRBJ1-5	CASSQAPGQGQPQHF
TRBV6-1	TRBJ2-2	CASSGDAGELFF
TRBV25-1	TRBJ1-2	CASSGTLNYGYTF
TRBV7-2	TRBJ1-5	CASSLDRAQPQHF
TRBV4-1	TRBJ1-1	CASSQEDRGNTEAFF
TRBV29-1	TRBJ2-3	CSVDSGDTQYF
TRBV18	TRBJ2-2	CASSPPPAERPPGELFF
TRBV4-2	TRBJ1-2	CASSQEDGQGVYGYTF
TRBV10-3	TRBJ1-5	CAISGTGDNQPQHF
TRBV11-3	TRBJ1-1	CASSLLERNTEAFF
TRBV9	TRBJ1-5	CASSVDSRFNQPQHF
TRBV27	TRBJ2-1	CASSDFSYNEQFF
TRBV11-2	TRBJ2-1	CATQREGEQFF
TRBV7-9	TRBJ2-7	CASSLGSSEQYF
TRBV30	TRBJ1-5	CAWSVRAVSNQPQHF
TRBV7-3	TRBJ2-3	CASSLIGPVASTDTQYF
TRBV4-1	TRBJ2-5	CASSQERHRWETQYF
TRBV7-3	TRBJ2-2	CASSPGLAKTGELFF
TRBV10-3	TRBJ2-5	CAISEYDNQETQYF
TRBV30	TRBJ2-5	CAWTPSGYQETQYF
TRBV6-6	TRBJ1-5	CASSIRWDGQPQHF
TRBV7-9	TRBJ1-1	CAEVGDGAFF
TRBV6-6	TRBJ2-3	CASSYSAGSTDTQYF
TRBV27	TRBJ2-7	CASLGQGSHEQYF